A selection of T cell receptor beta chains follows, all from one sample in a study of blood T cell repertoires in COVID-19. Libraries were prepared by immunoSEQ multiplex PCR; TCRdb keeps only in-frame clonotypes and omits some of them. The sample contains 200,000 to 250,000 clones, roughly nine tenths of which appear only once. What was sequenced was peripheral blood. These TCRs come from a woman aged 45-65 years with acute or convalescent COVID-19. CDR3s include the opening cysteine and the closing phenylalanine or tryptophan. D genes are given only for firm matches. Clone size appears in some rows only: once, few, many, or a class for an expanded clone.

j_call cdr3_length d_call clone_size v_call cdr3_nt cdr3_aa
TRBJ2-1 15 NA once TRBV7-8 TGTGCCAGCAGCTTGGACAACTTAGGGGACAATGAGCAGTTCTTC CASSLDNLGDNEQFF
TRBJ1-2 15 TRBD1 NA TRBV2 TGTGCCAGCAGTGGGGCTTGGGGACAGGCGAGGGGCTACACCTTC CASSGAWGQARGYTF
TRBJ1-1 12 NA NA TRBV6-2/TRBV6-3 TGTGCCAGCAGTTACGCGTACACTGAAGCTTTCTTT CASSYAYTEAFF
TRBJ1-2 14 TRBD1 NA TRBV5-1 TGCGCCAGCAGCTTAAACAGGGGGGACTATGGCTACACCTTC CASSLNRGDYGYTF
TRBJ2-7 12 TRBD2 NA TRBV6-1 TGTGCCAGCAATCAACTAGCGGGCGAGCAGTACTTC CASNQLAGEQYF
TRBJ2-2 16 NA NA TRBV15 TGTGCCACCAGCAGAGATTCGGGACTGTACACCGGGGAGCTGTTTTTT CATSRDSGLYTGELFF
TRBJ1-1 12 NA few TRBV7-9 TGTGCCAGCAGCGGGCCAAACACTGAAGCTTTCTTT CASSGPNTEAFF
TRBJ2-4 14 NA NA TRBV6-5 TGTGCCAGCGGGGTAGGGGGTGCCGAAAACATTCAGTACTTC CASGVGGAENIQYF
TRBJ1-2 14 NA few TRBV7-2 TGTGCCAGCAGCTTCTCCCTACGGGACTATGGCTACACCTTC CASSFSLRDYGYTF
TRBJ2-7 15 TRBD1 NA TRBV13 TGTGCCAGCAGCTTTCCGGGACAGGGGGCTAACGAGCAGTACTTC CASSFPGQGANEQYF
TRBJ2-3 19 NA NA TRBV7-6 TGTGCCAGCAGCCTCCTCGGTGACAGTGCCTACCGAATAACGGATACGCAGTATTTT CASSLLGDSAYRITDTQYF
TRBJ1-1 16 NA NA TRBV5-1 TGCGCCAGCAGCTTTGGTCAGGGGATCATGAACACTGAAGCTTTCTTT CASSFGQGIMNTEAFF
TRBJ2-5 13 NA NA TRBV3-1/TRBV3-2 TGTGCCAGCAGCCACAGGGGTGGGGAGACCCAGTACTTC CASSHRGGETQYF
TRBJ2-7 11 NA NA TRBV20-1 TGCAGTGCTACCGACGGGTACGAGCAGTACTTC CSATDGYEQYF
TRBJ1-3 17 NA NA TRBV7-2 TGTGCCAGCAGCTTAGTATGGGGAGGAAGCTCTGGAAACACCATATATTTT CASSLVWGGSSGNTIYF
TRBJ2-1 15 TRBD2 NA TRBV11-2 TGTGCCAGCAGCTTGGAACGGGGGGGCCACAATGAGCAGTTCTTC CASSLERGGHNEQFF
TRBJ2-1 18 TRBD2 NA TRBV4-1 TGCGCCAGCAGCCAAGATTGGGCTAGCGGATCCTTCTACAATGAGCAGTTCTTC CASSQDWASGSFYNEQFF
TRBJ2-2 19 TRBD2 NA TRBV7-7 TGTGCCAGCAGCCCAGGCAGGACTAGCGGGAGGTCGAACACCGGGGAGCTGTTTTTT CASSPGRTSGRSNTGELFF
TRBJ1-1 12 TRBD1 NA TRBV19 TGTGCCACTTACGTAGGGGGCCTCTCAGCTTTCTTT CATYVGGLSAFF
TRBJ2-3 16 TRBD2 NA TRBV7-3 TGTGCCAGCAGCTTATTAGGCGGGGGGGTCACAGATACGCAGTATTTT CASSLLGGGVTDTQYF
TRBJ1-2 15 TRBD1 NA TRBV29-1 TGCAGCGTTGGAAGCTTATGGACAGGGGTTGATGGCTACACCTTC CSVGSLWTGVDGYTF
TRBJ2-2 16 TRBD1 NA TRBV27 TGTGCCAGCAGTGAGATAGCAGGGGGCAACACCGGGGAGCTGTTTTTT CASSEIAGGNTGELFF
TRBJ1-2 15 NA few TRBV4-1 TGCGCCAGCAGCCTACTACAGGTCAGTGGCTATGGCTACACCTTC CASSLLQVSGYGYTF
TRBJ2-1 16 TRBD2 NA TRBV30 TGTGCCTGGAGTGCAACCGGGACTAGCGGTTACAATGAGCAGTTCTTC CAWSATGTSGYNEQFF
TRBJ2-3 14 TRBD2 NA TRBV2 TGTGCCAGCAGTGGGACTAGCGGTACAGATACGCAGTATTTT CASSGTSGTDTQYF
TRBJ2-3 15 NA NA TRBV27 TGTGCCAGCAGTTTTTACTACGCTAGCACAGATACGCAGTATTTT CASSFYYASTDTQYF
TRBJ2-3 16 TRBD2 NA TRBV11-2 TGTGCCAGCAGCCCACGACTAGCGACCGCCCTCGATACGCAGTATTTT CASSPRLATALDTQYF
TRBJ1-2 14 TRBD1 NA TRBV5-4 TGTGCCAGCAGCCCCGGGCAGGGGGGCTATGGCTACACCTTC CASSPGQGGYGYTF
TRBJ2-1 12 NA NA TRBV18 TGTGCCAGCTCACCCCCGGGCAATGAGCAGTTCTTC CASSPPGNEQFF
TRBJ1-2 14 NA NA TRBV11-3 TGTGCCAGCAGCCCCCCTGTAGGGGTGGGTGGCTACACCTTC CASSPPVGVGGYTF
TRBJ2-5 14 NA once TRBV7-2 TGTGCCAGCAGGTCGATTGACAGCCAAGAGACCCAGTACTTC CASRSIDSQETQYF
TRBJ1-1 14 NA NA TRBV3-1/TRBV3-2 TGTGCCAGCAGCCAAGACCTTCCGAACACTGAAGCTTTCTTT CASSQDLPNTEAFF
TRBJ2-1 15 TRBD1 NA TRBV5-4 TGTGCCAGCAGCCCACGGAGGACAGGGAAAAATGAGCAGTTCTTC CASSPRRTGKNEQFF
TRBJ2-1 15 TRBD2 NA TRBV5-1 TGCGCCAGCAGCTTGGGACTAGCGGGAGGGGATGAGCAGTTCTTC CASSLGLAGGDEQFF
TRBJ1-2 14 TRBD1 few TRBV7-9 TGTGCCAGCAGCTGGGCGACAGGGAACTATGGCTACACCTTC CASSWATGNYGYTF
TRBJ1-1 17 NA NA TRBV5-1 TGCGCCAGCAGCTTGGGGGGCCCGACGACGGTGAACACTGAAGCTTTCTTT CASSLGGPTTVNTEAFF
TRBJ2-7 13 NA once TRBV3-1/TRBV3-2 TGTGCCAGCAGCCAAGATATTTCGCGGGAGCAGTACTTC CASSQDISREQYF
TRBJ2-3 14 NA NA TRBV5-1 TGCGCCAGCAGCTTGGCCGAGATAACAGATACGCAGTATTTT CASSLAEITDTQYF
TRBJ1-2 14 TRBD1 NA TRBV5-1 TGCGCCAGCACCGAACAGGGGGCGTCACGAGGCTACACCTTC CASTEQGASRGYTF
TRBJ1-1 13 NA NA TRBV5-4 TGTGCCAGCAGCTTGGAATGGGAAGAGGGAGCTTTCTTT CASSLEWEEGAFF
TRBJ1-4 16 NA NA TRBV7-9 TGTGCCAGCAGCCGCGGAGACCGGCAAACTAATGAAAAACTGTTTTTT CASSRGDRQTNEKLFF
TRBJ2-7 15 TRBD2 NA TRBV11-2 TGTGCCAGCAGCTTAAACCCCAGCGGGAGCGACGAGCAGTACTTC CASSLNPSGSDEQYF
TRBJ1-1 15 NA NA TRBV29-1 TGCAGCTCGGGAGGGACAACCGGCAGGAACACTGAAGCTTTCTTT CSSGGTTGRNTEAFF
TRBJ1-1 12 NA NA TRBV29-1 TGCAGCGTTGCCTTAGGGGCCACTGAAGCTTTCTTT CSVALGATEAFF
TRBJ1-2 16 NA NA TRBV3-1/TRBV3-2 TGTGCCAGCAGCCAAGACCCCAGGGAACGTTTCTATGGCTACACCTTC CASSQDPRERFYGYTF